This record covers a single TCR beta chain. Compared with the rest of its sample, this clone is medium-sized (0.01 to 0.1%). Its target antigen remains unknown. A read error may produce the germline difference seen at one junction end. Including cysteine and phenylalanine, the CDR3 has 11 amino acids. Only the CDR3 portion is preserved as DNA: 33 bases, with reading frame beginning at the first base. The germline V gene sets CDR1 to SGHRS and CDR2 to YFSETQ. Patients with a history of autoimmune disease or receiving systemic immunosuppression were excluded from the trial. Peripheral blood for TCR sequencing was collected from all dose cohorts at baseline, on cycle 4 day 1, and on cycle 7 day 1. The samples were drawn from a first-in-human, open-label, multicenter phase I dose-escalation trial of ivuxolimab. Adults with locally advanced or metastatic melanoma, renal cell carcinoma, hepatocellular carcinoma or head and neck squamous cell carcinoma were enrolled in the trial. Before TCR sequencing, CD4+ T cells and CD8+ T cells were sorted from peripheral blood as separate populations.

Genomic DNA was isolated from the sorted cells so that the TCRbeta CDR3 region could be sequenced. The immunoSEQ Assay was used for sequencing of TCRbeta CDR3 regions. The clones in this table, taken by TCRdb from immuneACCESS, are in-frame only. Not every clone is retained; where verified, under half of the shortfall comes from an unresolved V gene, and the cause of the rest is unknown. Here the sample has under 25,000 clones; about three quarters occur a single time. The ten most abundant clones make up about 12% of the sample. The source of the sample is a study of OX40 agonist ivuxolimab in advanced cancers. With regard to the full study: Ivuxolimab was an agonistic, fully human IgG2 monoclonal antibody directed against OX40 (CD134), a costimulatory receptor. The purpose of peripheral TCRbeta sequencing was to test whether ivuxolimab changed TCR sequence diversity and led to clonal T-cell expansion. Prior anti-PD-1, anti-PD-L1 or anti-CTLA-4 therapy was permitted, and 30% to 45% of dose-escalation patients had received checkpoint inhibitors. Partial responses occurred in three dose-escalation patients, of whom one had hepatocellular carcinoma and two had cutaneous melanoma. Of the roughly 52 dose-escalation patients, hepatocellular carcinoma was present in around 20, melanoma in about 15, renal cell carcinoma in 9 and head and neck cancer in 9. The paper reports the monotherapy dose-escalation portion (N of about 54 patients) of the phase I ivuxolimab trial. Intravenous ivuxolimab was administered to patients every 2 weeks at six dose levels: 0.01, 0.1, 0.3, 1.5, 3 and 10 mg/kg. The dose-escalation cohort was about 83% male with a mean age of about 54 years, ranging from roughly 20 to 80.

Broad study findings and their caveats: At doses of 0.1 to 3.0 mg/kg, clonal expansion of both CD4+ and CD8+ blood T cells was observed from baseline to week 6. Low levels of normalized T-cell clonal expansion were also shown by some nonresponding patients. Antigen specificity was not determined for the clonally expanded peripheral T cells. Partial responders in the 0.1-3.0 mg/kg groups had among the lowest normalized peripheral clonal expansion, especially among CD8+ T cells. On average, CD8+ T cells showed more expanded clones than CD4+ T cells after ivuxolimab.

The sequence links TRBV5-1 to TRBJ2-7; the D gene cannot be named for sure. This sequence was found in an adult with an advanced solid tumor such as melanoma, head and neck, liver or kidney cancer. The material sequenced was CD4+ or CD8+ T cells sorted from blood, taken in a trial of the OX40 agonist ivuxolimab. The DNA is TGCGCCAGCAGATTGGGATACGAGCAGTACTTC. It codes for CASRLGYEQYF.